The TCR beta chain described here comes from a study of identifying expanded T cells in peripheral blood. The sample holds one count of this clone. Healthy donors had no documented immune events, such as infections, while sampled. Data came from immunoSEQ multiplex PCR; TCRdb stores just in-frame clones and leaves some out. The sample shows around 100,000 clones, around 89% of them seen only once. This receptor was identified in a person between 18 and 75 years old in good health. The sample taken for sequencing was blood.

CDR3 loop: CASSLPRQGGYEQYF. In DNA, the CDR3 is TGTGCCAGCAGTTTACCCCGACAGGGGGGTTACGAGCAGTACTTC. This chain uses TRBV28 with TRBJ2-7; TRBD1 aligns across 9 bases. Looked up from germline, CDR1 is MDHEN and CDR2 is SYDVKM. The CDR3 has 15 amino acids. Trimming removed 2 bases from V and 4 bases from J; junction bases left unmatched: 6. Variable domain in full (rest from reference TRBV28 and TRBJ2-7): DVKVTQSSRYLVKRTGEKVFLECVQDMDHENMFWYRQDPGLGLRLIYFSYDVKMKEKGDIPEGYSVSREKKERFSLILESASTNQTSMYLCASSLPRQGGYEQYFGPGTRLTVT.